One T cell receptor (beta chain) is described in this entry. What it binds is not known. The data derive from a study of CXCR3-negative and CXCR3-positive naive CD8 T cells. General study results and limits: TRB CDR3 properties served as the basis for inferring TCR strength, and surface CD5 was comparable between naive subsets. The majority of assays used fresh PBMCs, and CXCR3 expression partially decreased after cryopreservation. Diversity was high in both naive subsets and much lower in memory cells.

The authors prepared UMI-labeled TRB cDNA libraries by 5' RACE. No DNA is given; TCRdb re-called the 5' RACE reads and lists each CDR3 protein once. In all, the sample yields more than 45,000 distinct CDR3 sequences. Germline assignment: CDR1 SGHNT and CDR2 YENEEA. The CDR3 is 16 residues long. This sequence was found in a human donor in good health. Some clones in this sample may be carry-over from other donors' samples. The source material was memory CD8+ T cells from blood. J is TRBJ2-7 and V is TRBV11-3; the TRBD2 assignment by TCRdb is unverifiable without DNA. The CDR3: CASSGRTSGDSYEQYF.